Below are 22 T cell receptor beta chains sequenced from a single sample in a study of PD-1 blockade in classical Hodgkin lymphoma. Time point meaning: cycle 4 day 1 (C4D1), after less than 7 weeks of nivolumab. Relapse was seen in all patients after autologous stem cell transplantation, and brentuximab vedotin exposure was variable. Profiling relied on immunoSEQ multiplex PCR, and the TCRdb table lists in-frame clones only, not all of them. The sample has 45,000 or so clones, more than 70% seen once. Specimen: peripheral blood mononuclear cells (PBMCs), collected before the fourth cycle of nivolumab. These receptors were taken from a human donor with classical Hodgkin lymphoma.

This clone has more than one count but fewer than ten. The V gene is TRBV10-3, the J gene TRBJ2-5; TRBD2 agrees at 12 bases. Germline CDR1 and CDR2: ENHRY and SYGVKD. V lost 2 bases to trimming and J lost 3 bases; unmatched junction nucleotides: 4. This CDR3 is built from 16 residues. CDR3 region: CAISEPTSGGEETQYF. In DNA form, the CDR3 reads TGTGCCATCAGTGAGCCGACTAGCGGGGGAGAAGAGACCCAGTACTTC.

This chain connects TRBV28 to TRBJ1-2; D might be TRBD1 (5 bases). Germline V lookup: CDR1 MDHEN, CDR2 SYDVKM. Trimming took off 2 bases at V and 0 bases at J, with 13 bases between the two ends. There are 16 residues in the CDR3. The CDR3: CASSLGGAQPNYGYTF. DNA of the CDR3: TGTGCCAGCAGTTTAGGAGGGGCCCAACCTAACTATGGCTACACCTTC.

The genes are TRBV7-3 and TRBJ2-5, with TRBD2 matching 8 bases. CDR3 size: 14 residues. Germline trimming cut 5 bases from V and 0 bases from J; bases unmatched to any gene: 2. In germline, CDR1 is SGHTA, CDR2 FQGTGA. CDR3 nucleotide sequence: TGTGCCAGCAGCCTACTAGCGGACCAAGAGACCCAGTACTTC. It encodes CASSLLADQETQYF.

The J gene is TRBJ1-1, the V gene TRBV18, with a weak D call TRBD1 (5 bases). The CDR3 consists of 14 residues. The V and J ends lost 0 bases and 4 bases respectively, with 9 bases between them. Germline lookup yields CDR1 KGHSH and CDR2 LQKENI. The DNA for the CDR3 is TGTGCCAGCTCACCACCTTCAGGGTTCACTGAAGCTTTCTTT. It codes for CASSPPSGFTEAFF.

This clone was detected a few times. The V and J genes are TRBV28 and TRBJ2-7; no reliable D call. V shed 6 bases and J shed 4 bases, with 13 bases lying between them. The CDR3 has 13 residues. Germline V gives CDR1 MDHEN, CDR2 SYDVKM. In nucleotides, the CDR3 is TGTGCCAGCAGCCCAAATGGGGTTTACGAGCAGTACTTC. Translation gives CASSPNGVYEQYF.

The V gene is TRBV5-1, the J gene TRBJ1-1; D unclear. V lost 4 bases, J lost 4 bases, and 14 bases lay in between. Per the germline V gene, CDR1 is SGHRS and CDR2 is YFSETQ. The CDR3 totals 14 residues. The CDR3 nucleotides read TGCGCCAGCAGCGACCGACCCGCGGTCACTGAAGCTTTCTTT. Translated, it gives CASSDRPAVTEAFF.

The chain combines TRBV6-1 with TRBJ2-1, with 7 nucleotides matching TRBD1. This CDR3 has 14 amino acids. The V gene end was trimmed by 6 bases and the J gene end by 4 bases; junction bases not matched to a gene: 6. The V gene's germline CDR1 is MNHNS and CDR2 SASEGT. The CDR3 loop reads CASSPGQSYNEQFF. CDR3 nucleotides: TGTGCCAGCAGCCCGGGACAGTCATACAATGAGCAGTTCTTC.

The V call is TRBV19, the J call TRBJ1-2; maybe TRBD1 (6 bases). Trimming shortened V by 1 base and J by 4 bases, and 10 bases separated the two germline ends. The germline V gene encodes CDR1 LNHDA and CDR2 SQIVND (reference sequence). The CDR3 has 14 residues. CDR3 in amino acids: CASSIGAGVYGYTF. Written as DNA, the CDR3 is TGTGCCAGTAGTATAGGGGCAGGGGTCTATGGCTACACCTTC.

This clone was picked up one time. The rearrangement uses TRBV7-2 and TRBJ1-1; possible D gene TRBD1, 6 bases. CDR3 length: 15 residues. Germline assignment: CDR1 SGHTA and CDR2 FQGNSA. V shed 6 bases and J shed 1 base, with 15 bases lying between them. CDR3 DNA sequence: TGTGCCAGCAGACAAAGGGGGGGGGAGAACACTGAAGCTTTCTTT. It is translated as CASRQRGGENTEAFF.

Written as DNA, the CDR3 is TGCGCCAGCAGCCAAGATAGTCGGGACAGGGAGGGTTATGGCTACACCTTC. This sequence encodes CASSQDSRDREGYGYTF. The V and J genes are TRBV4-3 and TRBJ1-2, with 9 bases that match TRBD1. The V segment lost 0 bases and the J segment 5 bases; nucleotides outside the gene matches: 10. The CDR3 contains 17 residues. Germline V gene lookup returns CDR1 LGHNA and CDR2 YSLEER.

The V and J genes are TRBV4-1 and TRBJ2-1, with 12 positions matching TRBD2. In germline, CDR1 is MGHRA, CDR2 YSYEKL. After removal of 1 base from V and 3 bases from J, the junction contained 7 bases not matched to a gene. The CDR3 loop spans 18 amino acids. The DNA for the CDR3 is TGCGCCAGCAGCCAAGGAACTAGCGGGGGGCCACGCTACAATGAGCAGTTCTTC. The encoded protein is CASSQGTSGGPRYNEQFF.

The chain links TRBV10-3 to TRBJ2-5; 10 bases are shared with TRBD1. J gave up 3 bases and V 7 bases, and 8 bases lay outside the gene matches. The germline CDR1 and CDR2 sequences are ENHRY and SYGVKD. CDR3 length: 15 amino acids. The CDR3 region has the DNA TGTGCCATCAATTCCGGGACAGGGGTTGAAGAGACCCAGTACTTC. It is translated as CAINSGTGVEETQYF.

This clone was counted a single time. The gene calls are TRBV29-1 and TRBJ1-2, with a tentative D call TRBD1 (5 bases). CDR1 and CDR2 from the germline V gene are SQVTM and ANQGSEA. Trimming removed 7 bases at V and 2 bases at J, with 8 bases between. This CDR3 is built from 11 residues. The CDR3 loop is CSAGGNYGYTF. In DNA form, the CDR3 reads TGCAGCGCGGGGGGAAACTATGGCTACACCTTC.

The CDR3 protein is CASSLLGTSGPGETQYF. The CDR3 coding sequence is TGTGCCAGCAGCTTACTGGGTACTAGCGGTCCCGGTGAGACCCAGTACTTC. The chain employs TRBV7-9 and TRBJ2-5; TRBD2 matches at 8 bases. J lost 5 bases, V lost 2 bases, and 13 bases had no gene match. The CDR3 totals 17 residues. Per the germline V gene, CDR1 is SEHNR and CDR2 is FQNEAQ (reference sequence).

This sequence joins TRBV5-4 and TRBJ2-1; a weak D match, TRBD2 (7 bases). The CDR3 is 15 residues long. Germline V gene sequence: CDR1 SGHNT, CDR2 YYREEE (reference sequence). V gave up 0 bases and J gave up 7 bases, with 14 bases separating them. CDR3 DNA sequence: TGTGCCAGCAGCTTGGGGGGGGGCGTATGGAATGAGCAGTTCTTC. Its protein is CASSLGGGVWNEQFF.

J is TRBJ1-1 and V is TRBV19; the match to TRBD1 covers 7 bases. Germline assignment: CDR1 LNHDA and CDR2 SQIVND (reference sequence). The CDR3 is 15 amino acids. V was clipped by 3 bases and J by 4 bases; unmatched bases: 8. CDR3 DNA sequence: TGTGCCAGTAGTATGAGAGGGCAGGGGGTCACTGAAGCTTTCTTT. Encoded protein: CASSMRGQGVTEAFF.

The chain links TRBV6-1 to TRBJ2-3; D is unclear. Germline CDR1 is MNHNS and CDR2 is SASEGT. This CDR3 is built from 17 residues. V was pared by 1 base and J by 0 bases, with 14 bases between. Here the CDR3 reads CASSEGLFIPSTDTQYF. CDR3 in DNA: TGTGCCAGCAGTGAAGGGCTGTTCATTCCTAGCACAGATACGCAGTATTTT.

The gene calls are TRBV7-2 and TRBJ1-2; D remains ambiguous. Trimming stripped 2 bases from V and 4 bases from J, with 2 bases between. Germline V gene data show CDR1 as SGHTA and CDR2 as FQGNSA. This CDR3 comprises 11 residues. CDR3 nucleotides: TGTGCCAGCAGCTTAACCTATGGCTACACCTTC. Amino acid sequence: CASSLTYGYTF. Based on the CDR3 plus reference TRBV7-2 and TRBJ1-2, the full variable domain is GAGVSQSPSNKVTEKGKDVELRCDPISGHTALYWYRQSLGQGLEFLIYFQGNSAPDKSGLPSDRFSAERTGGSVSTLTIQRTQQEDSAVYLCASSLTYGYTFGSGTRLTVV.

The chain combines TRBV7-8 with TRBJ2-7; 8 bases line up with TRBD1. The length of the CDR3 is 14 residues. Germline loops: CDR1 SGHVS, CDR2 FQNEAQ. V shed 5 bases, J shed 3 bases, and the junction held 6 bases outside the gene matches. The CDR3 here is CASSQTGVLYEQYF. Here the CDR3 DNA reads TGTGCCAGCAGCCAGACAGGGGTACTCTACGAGCAGTACTTC.

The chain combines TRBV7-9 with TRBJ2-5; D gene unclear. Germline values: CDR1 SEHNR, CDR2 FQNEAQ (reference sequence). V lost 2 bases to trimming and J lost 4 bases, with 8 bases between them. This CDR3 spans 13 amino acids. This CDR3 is CASSLSAGETQYF. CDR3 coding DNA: TGTGCCAGCAGCTTATCGGCCGGAGAGACCCAGTACTTC.

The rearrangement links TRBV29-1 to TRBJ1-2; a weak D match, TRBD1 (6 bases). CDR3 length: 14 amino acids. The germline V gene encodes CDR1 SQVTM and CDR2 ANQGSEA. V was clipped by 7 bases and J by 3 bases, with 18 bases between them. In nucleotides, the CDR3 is TGCAGCGCTTTCGGGGCGGGGGCCCACTATGGCTACACCTTC. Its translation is CSAFGAGAHYGYTF.

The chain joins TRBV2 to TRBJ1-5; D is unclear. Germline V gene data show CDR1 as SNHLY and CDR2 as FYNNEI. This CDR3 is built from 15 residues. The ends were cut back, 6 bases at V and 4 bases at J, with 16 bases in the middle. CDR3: CASSGRSNPNQPQHF. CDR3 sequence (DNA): TGTGCCAGCAGCGGACGTAGCAATCCTAATCAGCCCCAGCATTTT. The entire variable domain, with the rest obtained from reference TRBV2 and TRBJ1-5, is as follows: EPEVTQTPSHQVTQMGQEVILRCVPISNHLYFYWYRQILGQKVEFLVSFYNNEISEKSEIFDDQFSVERPDGSNFTLKIRSTKLEDSAMYFCASSGRSNPNQPQHFGDGTRLSIL.